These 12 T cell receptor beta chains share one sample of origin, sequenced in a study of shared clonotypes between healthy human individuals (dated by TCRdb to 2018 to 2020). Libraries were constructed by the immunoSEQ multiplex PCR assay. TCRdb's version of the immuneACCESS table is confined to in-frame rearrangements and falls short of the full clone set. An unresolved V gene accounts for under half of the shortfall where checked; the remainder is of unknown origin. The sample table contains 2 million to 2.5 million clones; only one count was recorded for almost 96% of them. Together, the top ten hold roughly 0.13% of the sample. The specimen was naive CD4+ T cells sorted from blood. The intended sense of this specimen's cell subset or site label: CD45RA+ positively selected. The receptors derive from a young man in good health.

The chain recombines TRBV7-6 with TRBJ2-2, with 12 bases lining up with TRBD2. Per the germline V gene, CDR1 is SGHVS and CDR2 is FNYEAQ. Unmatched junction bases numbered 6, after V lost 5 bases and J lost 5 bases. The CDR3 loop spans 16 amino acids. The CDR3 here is CASSPGTSGSTGELFF. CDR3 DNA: TGTGCCAGCAGCCCCGGGACTAGCGGGTCAACCGGGGAGCTGTTTTTT.

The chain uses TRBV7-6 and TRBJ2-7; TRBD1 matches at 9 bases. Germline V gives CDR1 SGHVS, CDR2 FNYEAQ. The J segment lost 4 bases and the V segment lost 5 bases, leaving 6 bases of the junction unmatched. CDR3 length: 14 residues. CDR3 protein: CASSVTGGEYEQYF. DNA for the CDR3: TGTGCCAGCAGCGTTACAGGGGGCGAGTACGAGCAGTACTTC.

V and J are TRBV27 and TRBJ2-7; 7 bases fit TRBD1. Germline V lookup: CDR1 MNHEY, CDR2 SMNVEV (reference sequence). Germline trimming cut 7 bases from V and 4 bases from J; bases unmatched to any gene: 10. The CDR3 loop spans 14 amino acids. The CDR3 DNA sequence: TGTGCCAGCAAAATGGTAACAGGGGCGTACGAGCAGTACTTC. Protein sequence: CASKMVTGAYEQYF.

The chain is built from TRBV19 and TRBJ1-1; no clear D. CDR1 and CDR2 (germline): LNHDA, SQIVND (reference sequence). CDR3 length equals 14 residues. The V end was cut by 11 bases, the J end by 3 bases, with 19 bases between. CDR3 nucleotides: TGTGCCGTGATTAATTCGGGCAGACACACTGAAGCTTTCTTT. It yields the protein CAVINSGRHTEAFF.

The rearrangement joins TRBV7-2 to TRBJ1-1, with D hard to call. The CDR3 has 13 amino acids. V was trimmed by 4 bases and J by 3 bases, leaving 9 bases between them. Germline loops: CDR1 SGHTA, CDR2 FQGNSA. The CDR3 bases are TGTGCCAGCAGCTCCGGACGCCACACTGAAGCTTTCTTT. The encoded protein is CASSSGRHTEAFF.

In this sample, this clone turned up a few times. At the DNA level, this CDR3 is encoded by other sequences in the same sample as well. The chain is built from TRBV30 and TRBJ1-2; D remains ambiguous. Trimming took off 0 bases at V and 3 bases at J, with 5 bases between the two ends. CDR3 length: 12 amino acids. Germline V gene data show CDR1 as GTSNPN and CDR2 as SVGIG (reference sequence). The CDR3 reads CAWSVTDYGYTF. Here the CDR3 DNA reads TGTGCCTGGAGTGTAACAGACTATGGCTACACCTTC.

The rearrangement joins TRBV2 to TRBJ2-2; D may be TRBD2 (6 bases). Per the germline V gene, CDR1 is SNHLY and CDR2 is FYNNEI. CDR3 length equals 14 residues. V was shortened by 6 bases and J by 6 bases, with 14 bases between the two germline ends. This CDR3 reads CASRATPGAGELFF. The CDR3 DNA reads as TGTGCCAGCAGGGCCACTCCGGGGGCCGGGGAGCTGTTTTTT. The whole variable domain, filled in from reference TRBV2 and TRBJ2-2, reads EPEVTQTPSHQVTQMGQEVILRCVPISNHLYFYWYRQILGQKVEFLVSFYNNEISEKSEIFDDQFSVERPDGSNFTLKIRSTKLEDSAMYFCASRATPGAGELFFGEGSRLTVL.

CDR3 protein: CASSPPVGGAANTGELFF. The CDR3 DNA sequence: TGTGCCAGCTCACCACCGGTTGGCGGAGCAGCCAACACCGGGGAGCTGTTTTTT. The chain employs TRBV18 and TRBJ2-2, with no clear D. The CDR3 is made up of 18 amino acids. Trimming took off 0 bases at V and 2 bases at J, with 16 bases between the two ends. The germline V gene encodes CDR1 KGHSH and CDR2 LQKENI.

As DNA, the CDR3 is TGTGCCAGCAGCTTGCGGCAGGGTAAGAGAGGAGGATACGGCTACACCTTC. This gives the protein CASSLRQGKRGGYGYTF. The chain combines TRBV5-6 with TRBJ1-2; D is possibly TRBD1 (5 bases). The germline V gene encodes CDR1 SGHDT and CDR2 YYEEEE. This CDR3 is 17 amino acids long. V lost 1 base and J 8 bases, leaving 24 bases between the germline ends. The variable domain in full, completed from reference TRBV5-6 and TRBJ1-2, reads DAGVTQSPTHLIKTRGQQVTLRCSPKSGHDTVSWYQQALGQGPQFIFQYYEEEERQRGNFPDRFSGHQFPNYSSELNVNALLLGDSALYLCASSLRQGKRGGYGYTFGSGTRLTVV.

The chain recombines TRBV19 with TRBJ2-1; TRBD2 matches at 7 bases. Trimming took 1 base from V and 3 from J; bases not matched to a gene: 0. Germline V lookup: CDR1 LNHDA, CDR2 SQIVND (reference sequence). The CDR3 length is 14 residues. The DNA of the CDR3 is TGTGCCAGTAGTATAGGGACTAGCTACAATGAGCAGTTCTTC. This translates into CASSIGTSYNEQFF.

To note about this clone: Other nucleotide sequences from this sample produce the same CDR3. The CDR3, as DNA: TGCGCCAGCAGCCCGGACAGGGCAGATCAGCCCCAGCATTTT. Translation: CASSPDRADQPQHF. The J gene is TRBJ1-5, the V gene TRBV5-1; 8 bases match TRBD1. CDR1 is SGHRS, CDR2 YFSETQ, per germline. The V gene end was trimmed by 4 bases and the J gene end by 5 bases; junction bases not matched to a gene: 5. There are 14 residues in the CDR3. The complete variable domain, with remaining parts taken from reference TRBV5-1 and TRBJ1-5, reads KAGVTQTPRYLIKTRGQQVTLSCSPISGHRSVSWYQQTPGQGLQFLFEYFSETQRNKGNFPGRFSGRQFSNSRSEMNVSTLELGDSALYLCASSPDRADQPQHFGDGTRLSIL.

The CDR3 DNA follows: TGCGCCAGCAGCCTTGAAAAGGGGCGTGGCTACGAGCAGTACTTC. It encodes CASSLEKGRGYEQYF. This chain links TRBV4-3 with TRBJ2-7; D perhaps matches TRBD1 (5 bases). The CDR3 extends over 15 amino acids. Trimming removed 4 bases at V and 3 bases at J, with 16 bases between. The germline gives CDR1 LGHNA, CDR2 YSLEER.